Following are 13 T cell receptor beta chains from one sample sequenced in a study of cytomegalovirus exposure and HLA in healthy donors. PCR involved 60 Vbeta and 13 Jbeta primers. The assay was immunoSEQ multiplex PCR, and TCRdb's table has in-frame clones only and misses some. The sample records 150,000 to 200,000 clones, approximately 83% being singletons. Sequencing was performed on PBMCs. The receptor source for this set is a man between 18 and 35 years old in good health and CMV-seropositive.

The chain combines TRBV19 with TRBJ1-6; 7 bases fit TRBD1. V lost 5 bases, J lost 1 base, and 5 bases stayed unmatched. Germline V gives CDR1 LNHDA, CDR2 SQIVND (reference sequence). The CDR3 is 16 residues long. CDR3 nucleotides: TGTGCCAGTAGTGACCGACAGGGATCCTATAATTCACCCCTCCACTTT. Translation: CASSDRQGSYNSPLHF.

The chain joins TRBV19 to TRBJ2-3, with D possibly TRBD2 on 6 matching bases. This CDR3 is 11 amino acids long. V gave up 7 bases and J gave up 4 bases, with 6 bases separating them. CDR1 LNHDA and CDR2 SQIVND come from the germline V gene (reference sequence). The CDR3 here is CASTGADTQYF. CDR3 nucleotides: TGTGCCAGTACGGGGGCAGATACGCAGTATTTT.

V and J are TRBV28 and TRBJ1-1, with D perhaps TRBD1 (6 bases). Trimming pared 7 bases from V and 1 base from J, leaving 16 bases between. CDR1 MDHEN and CDR2 SYDVKM come from the germline V gene. The CDR3 sequence is 15 residues long. CDR3: CASTQTGLKNTEAFF. The CDR3 coding sequence is TGTGCCAGCACCCAAACAGGGTTGAAGAACACTGAAGCTTTCTTT. The variable domain in full, completed from reference TRBV28 and TRBJ1-1, reads DVKVTQSSRYLVKRTGEKVFLECVQDMDHENMFWYRQDPGLGLRLIYFSYDVKMKEKGDIPEGYSVSREKKERFSLILESASTNQTSMYLCASTQTGLKNTEAFFGQGTRLTVV.

The DNA for the CDR3 is TGTGCCAGCAGTAAATCGCCGTCACTAGCGCTGGTGGATAATGAGCAGTTCTTC. Amino acids: CASSKSPSLALVDNEQFF. The chain is built from TRBV7-7 and TRBJ2-1, with 7 bases identical to TRBD2. The CDR3 extends over 18 amino acids. Germline CDR1 reads SSHAT; CDR2 reads FNYEAQ (reference sequence). The V and J ends lost 6 bases and 7 bases, in that order; junction bases with no gene match: 21.

The rearrangement links TRBV7-6 to TRBJ2-1; D possibly corresponds to TRBD2 (5 bases). The CDR3 runs to 13 residues. Trimming stripped 8 bases from V and 7 bases from J, with 15 bases between. The V gene's germline CDR1 is SGHVS and CDR2 FNYEAQ. Here the CDR3 DNA reads TGTGCCAGCGGCCCGACGGGGTGGAATGAGCAGTTCTTC. This translates into CASGPTGWNEQFF.

The genes are TRBV5-1 and TRBJ2-7; TRBD2 matches at 11 bases. V was pared by 2 bases and J by 5 bases, with 3 bases of the junction left unmatched. The CDR3 extends over 14 amino acids. Germline lookup yields CDR1 SGHRS and CDR2 YFSETQ. In nucleotides, the CDR3 is TGCGCCAGCAGCTTCGGGACTAGCGGCGACGAGCAGTACTTC. As protein: CASSFGTSGDEQYF.

V and J are TRBV7-9 and TRBJ1-4; 7 bases align to TRBD1. The length of the CDR3 is 16 residues. Germline V lookup: CDR1 SEHNR, CDR2 FQNEAQ (reference sequence). The J segment lost 7 bases and the V segment lost 2 bases, leaving 10 bases of the junction unmatched. The CDR3 bases are TGTGCCAGCAGCTTAAACCCCGACAGGGTCGGTGAAAAACTGTTTTTT. Translated: CASSLNPDRVGEKLFF.

The V call is TRBV10-1, the J call TRBJ1-2, with 9 bases aligning to TRBD1. CDR3 size: 14 residues. Germline assignment: CDR1 WNHNN and CDR2 SYGVQD (reference sequence). V lost 7 bases, J lost 6 bases, and 9 bases stayed unmatched. CDR3 region: CASTPQGAINGYTF. The CDR3 DNA sequence: TGCGCCAGCACCCCACAGGGGGCGATCAATGGCTACACCTTC.

The genes are TRBV30 and TRBJ1-3; a possible D gene is TRBD1 (5 bases). The V end was cut by 3 bases, the J end by 9 bases, with 15 bases between. Germline V gene sequence: CDR1 GTSNPN, CDR2 SVGIG (reference sequence). This CDR3 comprises 13 residues. The DNA of the CDR3 is TGTGCCTGGAGGGGAGGGGAACTAGGCACCATATATTTT. The encoded protein is CAWRGGELGTIYF.

The chain couples TRBV5-1 to TRBJ2-1, with TRBD2 identical over 11 bases. Germline V CDR1 and CDR2: SGHRS, YFSETQ. This CDR3 is built from 15 residues. With 2 bases clipped from V and 5 bases from J, the junction kept 3 bases outside the gene matches. Written as DNA, the CDR3 is TGCGCCAGCAGCTTTGTAGCGGGGGGGCACAATGAGCAGTTCTTC. Amino acids: CASSFVAGGHNEQFF.

The sample holds one count of this clone. This rearrangement joins TRBV29-1 to TRBJ2-1, with D unclear. The germline CDR1 and CDR2 sequences are SQVTM and ANQGSEA. Trimming removed 1 base from V and 0 bases from J, with 10 bases in between. This CDR3 spans 15 amino acids. The CDR3 bases are TGCAGCGTTGAAGGGCAGGCAAGCTCCTACAATGAGCAGTTCTTC. This translates into CSVEGQASSYNEQFF.

V gene TRBV5-1 combines with J gene TRBJ1-4, with D maybe TRBD1 (5 bases). Germline V gene data show CDR1 as SGHRS and CDR2 as YFSETQ. CDR3 length: 16 residues. V was cut by 5 bases and J by 0 bases, with 14 bases left in between. The CDR3 DNA reads as TGCGCCAGCAGTCCCGACAGTACAGCAACTAATGAAAAACTGTTTTTT. It specifies CASSPDSTATNEKLFF.

V and J are TRBV6-1 and TRBJ2-6, with no clear D. This CDR3 has 17 residues. Trimming removed 4 bases from V and 1 base from J, with 14 bases in between. CDR1 and CDR2 (germline): MNHNS, SASEGT. The DNA for the CDR3 is TGTGCCAGCAGTGGTTCATTACTTCGTTCTGGGGCCAACGTCCTGACTTTC. Protein sequence: CASSGSLLRSGANVLTF.